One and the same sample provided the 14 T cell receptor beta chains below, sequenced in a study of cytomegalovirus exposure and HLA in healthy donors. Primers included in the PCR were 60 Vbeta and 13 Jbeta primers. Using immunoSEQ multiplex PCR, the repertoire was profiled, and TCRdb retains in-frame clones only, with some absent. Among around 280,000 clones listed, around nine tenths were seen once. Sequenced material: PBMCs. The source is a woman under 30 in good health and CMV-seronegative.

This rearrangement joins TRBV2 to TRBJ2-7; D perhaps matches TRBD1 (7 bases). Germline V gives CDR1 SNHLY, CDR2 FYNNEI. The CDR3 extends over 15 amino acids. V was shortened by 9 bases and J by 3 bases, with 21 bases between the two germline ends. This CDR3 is CASTLGGTASYEQYF. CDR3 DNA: TGTGCCAGTACCCTGGGCGGGACAGCCAGCTACGAGCAGTACTTC.

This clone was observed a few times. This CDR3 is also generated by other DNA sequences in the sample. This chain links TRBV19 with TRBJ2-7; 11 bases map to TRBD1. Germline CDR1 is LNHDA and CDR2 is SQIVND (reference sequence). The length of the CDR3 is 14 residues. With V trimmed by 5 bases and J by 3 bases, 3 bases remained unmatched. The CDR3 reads CASSAGTGGYEQYF. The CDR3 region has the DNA TGTGCCAGTAGTGCCGGGACAGGGGGCTACGAGCAGTACTTC.

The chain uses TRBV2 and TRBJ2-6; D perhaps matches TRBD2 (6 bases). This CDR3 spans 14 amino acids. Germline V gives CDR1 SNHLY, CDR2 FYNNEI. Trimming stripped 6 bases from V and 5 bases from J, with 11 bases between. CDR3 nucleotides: TGTGCCAGCAGGCCGGAGGGGTGGGCCAACGTCCTGACTTTC. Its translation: CASRPEGWANVLTF.

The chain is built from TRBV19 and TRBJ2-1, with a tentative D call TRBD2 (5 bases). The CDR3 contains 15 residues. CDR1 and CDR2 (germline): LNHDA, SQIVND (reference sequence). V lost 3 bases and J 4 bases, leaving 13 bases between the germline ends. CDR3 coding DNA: TGTGCCAGTAGTATGGTAGGACCGGGATACAATGAGCAGTTCTTC. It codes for CASSMVGPGYNEQFF.

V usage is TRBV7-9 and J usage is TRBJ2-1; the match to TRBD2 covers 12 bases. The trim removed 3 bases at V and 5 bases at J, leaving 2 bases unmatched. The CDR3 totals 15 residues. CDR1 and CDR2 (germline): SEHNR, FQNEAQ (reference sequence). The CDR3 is CASSFWTSGDNEQFF. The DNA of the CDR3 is TGTGCCAGCAGCTTTTGGACTAGCGGGGACAATGAGCAGTTCTTC.

The CDR3 loop reads CASSQADRGMSNQPQHF. CDR3 in DNA: TGCGCCAGCAGCCAAGCCGACAGGGGTATGAGCAATCAGCCCCAGCATTTT. The chain is built from TRBV4-1 and TRBJ1-5; 8 nucleotides line up with TRBD1. The CDR3 loop spans 17 amino acids. The germline CDR1 and CDR2 sequences are MGHRA and YSYEKL. Losses at the gene ends were 1 base for V and 1 base for J; bases not matched to a gene: 6.

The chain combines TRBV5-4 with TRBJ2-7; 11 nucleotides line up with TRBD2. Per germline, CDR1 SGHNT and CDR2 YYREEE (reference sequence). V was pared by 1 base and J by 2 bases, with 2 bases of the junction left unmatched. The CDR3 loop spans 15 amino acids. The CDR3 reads CASSLSSGGPYEQYF. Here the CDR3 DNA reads TGTGCCAGCAGCTTGTCTAGCGGGGGGCCCTACGAGCAGTACTTC.

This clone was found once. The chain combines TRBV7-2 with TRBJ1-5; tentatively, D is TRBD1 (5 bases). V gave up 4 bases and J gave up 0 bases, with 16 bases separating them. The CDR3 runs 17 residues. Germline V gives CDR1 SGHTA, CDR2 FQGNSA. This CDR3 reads CASSSGGVPYSNQPQHF. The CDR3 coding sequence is TGTGCCAGCAGCTCAGGAGGGGTCCCATATAGCAATCAGCCCCAGCATTTT.

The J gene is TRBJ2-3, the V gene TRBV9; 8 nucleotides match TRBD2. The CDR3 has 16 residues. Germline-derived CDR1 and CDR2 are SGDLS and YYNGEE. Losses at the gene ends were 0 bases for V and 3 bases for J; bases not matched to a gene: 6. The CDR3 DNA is TGTGCCAGCAGCGTAGGAAACGGGGGGGCAACAGATACGCAGTATTTT. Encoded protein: CASSVGNGGATDTQYF.

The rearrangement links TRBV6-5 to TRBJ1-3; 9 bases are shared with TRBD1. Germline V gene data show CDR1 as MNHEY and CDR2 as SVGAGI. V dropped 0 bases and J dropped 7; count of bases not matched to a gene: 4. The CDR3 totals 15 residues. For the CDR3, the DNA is TGTGCCAGCAGTTACTCGGTTACAGGGGGCAACACCATATATTTT. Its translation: CASSYSVTGGNTIYF.

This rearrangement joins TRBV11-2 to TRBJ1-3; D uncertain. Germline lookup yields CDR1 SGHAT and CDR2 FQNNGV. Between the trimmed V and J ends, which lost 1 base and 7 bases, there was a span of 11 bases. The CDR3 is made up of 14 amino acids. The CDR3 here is CASSLVSPRNTIYF. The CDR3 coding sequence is TGTGCCAGCAGCTTAGTGAGTCCCCGGAACACCATATATTTT.

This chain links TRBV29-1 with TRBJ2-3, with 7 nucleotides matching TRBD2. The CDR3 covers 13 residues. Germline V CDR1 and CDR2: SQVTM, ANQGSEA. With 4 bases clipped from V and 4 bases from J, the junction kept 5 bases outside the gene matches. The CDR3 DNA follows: TGCAGCGTTGCGCGGGGGACCCCAGATACGCAGTATTTT. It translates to CSVARGTPDTQYF.

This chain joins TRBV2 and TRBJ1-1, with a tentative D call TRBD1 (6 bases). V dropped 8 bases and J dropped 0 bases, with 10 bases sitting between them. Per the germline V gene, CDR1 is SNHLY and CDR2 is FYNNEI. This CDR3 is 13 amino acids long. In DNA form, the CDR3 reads TGTGCCAGCTCAGGGGATGTGAACACTGAAGCTTTCTTT. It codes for CASSGDVNTEAFF.

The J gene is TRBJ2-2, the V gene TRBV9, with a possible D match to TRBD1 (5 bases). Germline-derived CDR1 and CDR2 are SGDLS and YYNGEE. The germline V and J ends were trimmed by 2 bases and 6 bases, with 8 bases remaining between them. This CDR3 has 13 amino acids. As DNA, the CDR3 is TGTGCCAGCAGCGTCAGGGAATCCGGGGAGCTGTTTTTT. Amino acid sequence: CASSVRESGELFF.